This paragraph reports one TCR beta chain. Its antigen is unknown. This record comes from a study of OX40 agonist ivuxolimab in advanced cancers. Looking at the study overall: The study treated patients with ivuxolimab, an agonistic anti-OX40 (CD134) antibody.

Sequenced by immunoSEQ multiplex PCR; TCRdb stores in-frame clones only, minus some. Of about 58,000 clones listed, 83% are singletons. Points from the study as a whole: Both CD4+ and CD8+ T cell populations in blood had undergone clonal expansion by week 6 at 0.1 to 3.0 mg/kg. What antigens the expanded peripheral T cells recognized was never established.

Trimming stripped 8 bases from V and 4 bases from J, with 19 bases between. The CDR3 totals 15 residues. Germline V lookup: CDR1 LNHDA, CDR2 SQIVND (reference sequence). Sequenced material: CD4+ or CD8+ T cells sorted from blood, taken in a trial of the OX40 agonist ivuxolimab. The rearrangement links TRBV19 to TRBJ2-3; D might be TRBD2 (6 bases). The clonotype was recovered from an adult with an advanced solid tumor such as melanoma, head and neck, liver or kidney cancer. Here the CDR3 DNA reads TGTGCCAGTGCCCTGGGGCTAGGGGACTCAGATACGCAGTATTTT. Its translation: CASALGLGDSDTQYF.